This record covers a single T cell receptor beta chain. Its cognate antigen has yet to be identified. Per-base qualities were not stored, and no clone one base away is much larger. The receptor library was made with RT-PCR. TCRdb records Illumina HiSeq 2500 as the sequencer. The public reads were run again by TCRdb, first through fastp at Q25 and then through MiXCR, and only productive beta chains were kept. Identical CDR3 proteins give one entry, which carries the most common genes and DNA. Recorded for this sample are hundreds of thousands of distinct CDR3 sequences; 25% of them occurred a single time. The ten largest clones add up to approximately 1.9% of the sample. The sample belongs to a study of response to subunit inactivated influenza vaccine (dated by TCRdb to 2016 to 2019). About the full investigation: To follow how T cells responded to a trivalent subunit inactivated influenza vaccine, the researchers relied on deep quantitative profiling of the T cell receptor repertoire. General study outcomes and caveats: It was suggested by the authors that each seasonal influenza vaccination may recruit only a limited number of new T cells.

The CDR1 and CDR2 encoded by the germline V gene (reference sequence) are DFQATT and SNEGSKA. Its CDR3 holds 15 amino acids, cysteine through phenylalanine. This entry keeps only the CDR3 DNA: 45 bases, framed from base 1. V is pruned by 3 bases and J by 13 bases, leaving 10 bases of the junction without a gene match. The chain is made from TRBV20-1 and TRBJ2-1, and 15 junction bases match TRBD2. This receptor was obtained from a man in his forties or fifties who received an inactivated influenza vaccine. Donor details come from another sample of the same person, matched by shared clones. The input for sequencing was CD4+ T cells sorted from PBMCs, taken more than 4 days after vaccination. The DNA sequence follows: TGCAGTGCTAGCCCTGGGACTAGCGGGAGGATTCCTCAGTTCTTC. Its protein is CSASPGTSGRIPQFF.